The source of this T cell receptor beta chain is a study of blood T cells in healthy people across ages. V lost 0 bases and J 4 bases, leaving 21 bases between the germline ends. The CDR3 covers 18 residues. Germline loops: CDR1 MNHEY, CDR2 SVGAGI. The authors ran a second PCR of roughly 7 to 11 cycles using a sample-barcoded 5' primer and a J-beta primer mix. A tag from a template-switch adaptor with 12 random nucleotides marked each cDNA molecule. From the 5' RACE reads, TCRdb called clonotypes with MiXCR, one entry per CDR3 protein. The sample has hundreds of thousands of distinct CDR3 sequences, 36% seen once. This clonotype was detected once.

The sample comprised blood. The sequence derives from a man between 18 and 29 years old in good health. The chain couples TRBV6-5 to TRBJ1-2; D is possibly TRBD1 (5 bases). CDR3 loop: CASSYSRVYRQFFYGYTF. DNA of the CDR3: TGTGCCAGCAGTTACTCGCGAGTCTACAGACAGTTTTTCTATGGCTACACCTTC.